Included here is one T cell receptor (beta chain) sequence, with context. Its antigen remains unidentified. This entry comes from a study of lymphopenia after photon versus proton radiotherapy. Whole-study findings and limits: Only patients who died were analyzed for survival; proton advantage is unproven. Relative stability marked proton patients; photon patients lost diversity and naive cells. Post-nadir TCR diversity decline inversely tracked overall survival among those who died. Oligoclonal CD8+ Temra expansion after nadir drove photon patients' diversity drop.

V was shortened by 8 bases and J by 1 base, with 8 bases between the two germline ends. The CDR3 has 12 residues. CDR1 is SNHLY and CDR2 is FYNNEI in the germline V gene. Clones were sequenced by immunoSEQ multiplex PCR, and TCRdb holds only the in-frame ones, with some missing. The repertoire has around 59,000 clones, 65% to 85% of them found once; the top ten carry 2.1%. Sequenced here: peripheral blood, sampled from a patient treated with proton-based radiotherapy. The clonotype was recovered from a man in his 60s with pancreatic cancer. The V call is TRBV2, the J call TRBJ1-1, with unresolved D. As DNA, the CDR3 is TGTGCCAGCGCAGACGCGAACACTGAAGCTTTCTTT. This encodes CASADANTEAFF.